Presented here are 25 T cell receptor beta chains from one specimen sequenced in a study of shared clonotypes between healthy human individuals. Terminally differentiated effector memory CD45RA+ cells were left out of the naive CD8 fraction, which was CD45RO-negative and positively selected for CCR7. Sequenced by immunoSEQ multiplex PCR; TCRdb stores in-frame clones only, minus some. The sample contains roughly 2.1 million clones, about 92% of which appear only once. The sequenced sample was naive CD8+ T cells from PBMCs. The receptors come from a man younger than 35 in good health. Some clones in this sample may be carry-over from other donors' samples.

The genes are TRBV6-5 and TRBJ2-1, with TRBD2 identical over 7 bases. This CDR3 contains 14 residues. Per germline, CDR1 MNHEY and CDR2 SVGAGI. The junction had 3 bases not matched to a gene; V was cut back by 7 bases and J by 0 bases. Here the CDR3 DNA reads TGTGCCAGCACCGCGGGGGACTCCTACAATGAGCAGTTCTTC. Translation: CASTAGDSYNEQFF.

Details on this clone: Other nucleotide sequences in the sample specify the same CDR3. V and J are TRBV7-9 and TRBJ2-5; D uncertain. Per germline, CDR1 SEHNR and CDR2 FQNEAQ (reference sequence). V was cut by 6 bases and J by 5 bases, with 7 bases left in between. The CDR3 sequence is 11 residues long. The DNA of the CDR3 is TGTGCCAGCAGGGATAGGGAGACCCAGTACTTC. The encoded protein is CASRDRETQYF. Based on the CDR3 plus reference TRBV7-9 and TRBJ2-5, the full variable domain is DTGVSQNPRHKITKRGQNVTFRCDPISEHNRLYWYRQTLGQGPEFLTYFQNEAQLEKSRLLSDRFSAERPKGSFSTLEIQRTEQGDSAMYLCASRDRETQYFGPGTRLLVL.

J is TRBJ2-2 and V is TRBV18; 10 bases are a match to TRBD1. V lost 0 bases and J lost 4; bases outside the gene matches: 2. The CDR3 contains 16 residues. The germline gives CDR1 KGHSH, CDR2 LQKENI. This CDR3 reads CASSPPRQGATGELFF. DNA for the CDR3: TGTGCCAGCTCACCACCGCGACAGGGGGCCACCGGGGAGCTGTTTTTT.

The rearrangement links TRBV4-3 to TRBJ1-2; D unresolved. Trimming shortened V by 4 bases and J by 11 bases, and 20 bases separated the two germline ends. Germline-derived CDR1 and CDR2 are LGHNA and YSLEER. The CDR3 spans 14 residues. The CDR3 loop is CASSPQRNGFGYTF. CDR3 bases: TGCGCCAGCAGCCCCCAAAGGAACGGGTTTGGTTACACCTTC.

Comments on this clone: The sample has other DNA sequences that encode this CDR3 too. The chain couples TRBV9 to TRBJ1-2, with D tentatively TRBD1 (5 bases). CDR1 is SGDLS, CDR2 YYNGEE, per germline. The CDR3 has 12 amino acids. V was trimmed by 7 bases and J by 2 bases, leaving 9 bases between them. For the CDR3, the DNA is TGTGCCAGCTCGGCAGGGAACTATGGCTACACCTTC. Translating it yields CASSAGNYGYTF.

V is TRBV6-5 and J is TRBJ2-6; D is undetermined. CDR3 length: 16 residues. The V and J ends lost 2 bases and 1 base respectively, with 9 bases between them. The germline gives CDR1 MNHEY, CDR2 SVGAGI. CDR3 sequence: CASSYLSPSGANVLTF. Written as DNA, the CDR3 is TGTGCCAGCAGTTACCTCTCCCCTTCTGGGGCCAACGTCCTGACTTTC.

This rearrangement joins TRBV30 to TRBJ2-5, with D perhaps TRBD2 (6 bases). V shed 3 bases and J shed 4 bases, with 12 bases lying between them. The CDR3 is 13 amino acids. CDR1 GTSNPN and CDR2 SVGIG come from the germline V gene (reference sequence). CDR3: CAWREGAGETQYF. CDR3 bases: TGTGCCTGGAGGGAGGGAGCGGGAGAGACCCAGTACTTC.

The CDR3 DNA is TGTGCCAGCTACGACAGCAATGAGCAGTTCTTC. Protein product: CASYDSNEQFF. The chain combines TRBV7-9 with TRBJ2-1, with D perhaps TRBD1 (5 bases). This CDR3 has 11 residues. CDR1 SEHNR and CDR2 FQNEAQ come from the germline V gene (reference sequence). The ends were cut back, 8 bases at V and 6 bases at J, with 8 bases in the middle. The entire variable domain, with the rest obtained from reference TRBV7-9 and TRBJ2-1, is as follows: DTGVSQNPRHKITKRGQNVTFRCDPISEHNRLYWYRQTLGQGPEFLTYFQNEAQLEKSRLLSDRFSAERPKGSFSTLEIQRTEQGDSAMYLCASYDSNEQFFGPGTRLTVL.

The chain couples TRBV9 to TRBJ1-3; 8 bases line up with TRBD1. The CDR3 extends over 16 amino acids. The germline V gene has CDR1 SGDLS and CDR2 YYNGEE. Trimming cost V 4 bases and J 3 bases; bases outside gene matches: 9. The CDR3 sequence is CASSFTGQGLGNTIYF. CDR3 nucleotide sequence: TGTGCCAGCAGCTTCACCGGACAGGGTCTTGGAAACACCATATATTTT.

The rearrangement uses TRBV9 and TRBJ2-2; D may correspond to TRBD1 or TRBD2 (5 bases each). Trimming cost V 4 bases and J 6 bases, with 16 bases left between them. Germline V gene lookup returns CDR1 SGDLS and CDR2 YYNGEE. The CDR3 contains 15 residues. The CDR3 sequence: CASSTLGAESGELFF. The CDR3 DNA sequence: TGTGCCAGCAGCACCCTCGGGGCGGAGTCCGGGGAGCTGTTTTTT.

V and J are TRBV27 and TRBJ2-5, with 7 positions matching TRBD2. V shed 2 bases and J 7 bases; nucleotides not matched to a gene: 7. In germline, CDR1 is MNHEY, CDR2 SMNVEV (reference sequence). This CDR3 region has 14 residues. The CDR3 DNA sequence: TGTGCCAGCAGTTTAACAGCGGGAAGCGTGACCCAGTACTTC. Its protein is CASSLTAGSVTQYF.

A note on this clone: Other DNA variants within this sample encode the same CDR3. The rearrangement uses TRBV7-9 and TRBJ2-7; the D gene is possibly TRBD2 (5 bases). Germline values: CDR1 SEHNR, CDR2 FQNEAQ (reference sequence). The ends were cut back, 2 bases at V and 4 bases at J, with 9 bases in the middle. The CDR3 is 13 amino acids. The CDR3 sequence is CASSLTSGYEQYF. CDR3 DNA sequence: TGTGCCAGCAGCTTAACTAGTGGTTACGAGCAGTACTTC.

This clone was picked up one time. The chain carries TRBV19 and TRBJ2-1; D call uncertain. The CDR3 runs to 15 residues. CDR1 is LNHDA, CDR2 SQIVND, per germline (reference sequence). V shed 7 bases and J shed 0 bases, with 13 bases lying between them. The CDR3 nucleotides are TGTGCCAGTACCCCGACTCAAAGCTCCTACAATGAGCAGTTCTTC. Its protein is CASTPTQSSYNEQFF.

This chain links TRBV7-9 with TRBJ2-3; 12 nucleotides line up with TRBD2. CDR1 is SEHNR and CDR2 is FQNEAQ in the germline V gene (reference sequence). This CDR3 comprises 16 residues. V shed 3 bases, J shed 4 bases, and the junction held 5 bases outside the gene matches. Here the CDR3 DNA reads TGTGCCAGCAGCTTGACTAGCGGGAGTCAGCCAGATACGCAGTATTTT. Its protein product is CASSLTSGSQPDTQYF.

The rearrangement links TRBV28 to TRBJ2-1; 11 nucleotides agree with TRBD1. The CDR3 has 17 residues. CDR1 is MDHEN and CDR2 is SYDVKM in the germline V gene. V was pared by 1 base and J by 5 bases, with 7 bases of the junction left unmatched. DNA for the CDR3: TGTGCCAGCAGTTTATTATCGGGACAGGGGGGCAACAATGAGCAGTTCTTC. It is translated as CASSLLSGQGGNNEQFF.

CDR3 in DNA: TGCGCCAGCAGTCTATGGCGGGAGACCAACGAGCAGTACTTC. Translated, it gives CASSLWRETNEQYF. This rearrangement joins TRBV10-2 to TRBJ2-7; 7 bases are a match to TRBD2. This CDR3 has 14 amino acids. The ends lost 5 bases at V and 5 bases at J; junction bases unmatched: 9. Germline assignment: CDR1 WSHSY and CDR2 SAAADI.

In nucleotides, the CDR3 is TGTGCCAGCACCCGGGGCGCGCTGGACAATCAGCCCCAGCATTTT. Translation gives CASTRGALDNQPQHF. This chain uses TRBV2 with TRBJ1-5, with a tentative D call TRBD1 (5 bases). The V and J ends lost 7 bases and 3 bases respectively, with 16 bases between them. The CDR3 is 15 residues long. CDR1 is SNHLY and CDR2 is FYNNEI in the germline V gene.

The rearrangement links TRBV9 to TRBJ2-1; TRBD1 might be the D (6 bases). V lost 4 bases and J 4 bases, leaving 15 bases between the germline ends. Germline loops: CDR1 SGDLS, CDR2 YYNGEE. This CDR3 is 15 amino acids long. In DNA form, the CDR3 reads TGTGCCAGCAGCCCACAGGGACAAGTATACAATGAGCAGTTCTTC. It yields the protein CASSPQGQVYNEQFF.

Concerning this clone: In the same sample, other DNA sequences code for this CDR3. The CDR3 sequence is CASSLGAGGPYNEQFF. The CDR3 region has the DNA TGTGCCAGCAGTTTGGGAGCGGGAGGGCCCTACAATGAGCAGTTCTTC. The chain combines TRBV27 with TRBJ2-1, with 10 bases aligning to TRBD2. V lost 3 bases to trimming and J lost 2 bases; unmatched junction nucleotides: 4. This CDR3 region has 16 residues. Germline V CDR1 and CDR2: MNHEY, SMNVEV (reference sequence).

The chain links TRBV9 to TRBJ1-1; 8 bases are a match to TRBD1. Germline V gene data show CDR1 as SGDLS and CDR2 as YYNGEE. The trim removed 0 bases at V and 1 base at J, leaving 2 bases unmatched. CDR3 length: 15 amino acids. The CDR3, as DNA: TGTGCCAGCAGCGTAGGGGGACAGGCGAACACTGAAGCTTTCTTT. It specifies CASSVGGQANTEAFF.

The chain is built from TRBV7-9 and TRBJ2-1, with D perhaps TRBD1 or TRBD2 (5 bases each). The V gene lost 5 bases and the J gene lost 6 bases, with 8 bases spanning the gap. CDR1 is SEHNR, CDR2 FQNEAQ, per germline (reference sequence). This CDR3 comprises 12 residues. The CDR3 reads CASSPGSNEQFF. CDR3 DNA sequence: TGTGCCAGCAGCCCAGGGAGCAATGAGCAGTTCTTC.

The genes are TRBV10-3 and TRBJ2-1; D call uncertain. V shed 4 bases and J shed 2 bases, with 3 bases lying between them. The V gene's germline CDR1 is ENHRY and CDR2 SYGVKD. This CDR3 spans 12 amino acids. CDR3 sequence reads: CAISGAYNEQFF. In DNA form, the CDR3 reads TGTGCCATCAGTGGTGCCTACAATGAGCAGTTCTTC.

V and J are TRBV2 and TRBJ1-1; the D is unclear. The germline V gene has CDR1 SNHLY and CDR2 FYNNEI. V lost 10 bases, J lost 1 base, and 10 bases lay in between. CDR3 length: 12 amino acids. Here the CDR3 DNA reads TGTGCCATCACAACTAGGAACACTGAAGCTTTCTTT. Amino acids: CAITTRNTEAFF.

This clone was observed a single time. CDR3 sequence reads: CASSIGLVEAFF. In DNA form, the CDR3 reads TGTGCCAGTAGTATCGGGCTAGTTGAAGCTTTCTTT. The chain combines TRBV19 with TRBJ1-1; D remains unclear. Trimming left V 3 bases short and J 7 bases short, with 9 bases between. The CDR3 spans 12 residues. Germline values: CDR1 LNHDA, CDR2 SQIVND (reference sequence).

The rearrangement uses TRBV27 and TRBJ1-5; a weak D match, TRBD1 (5 bases). Germline CDR1 reads MNHEY; CDR2 reads SMNVEV (reference sequence). This CDR3 is built from 19 residues. Trimming removed 6 bases at V and 0 bases at J, with 24 bases between. CDR3 residues: CASSPHPPGRQDSNQPQHF. The CDR3 region has the DNA TGTGCCAGCAGCCCCCACCCCCCGGGGCGTCAGGATAGCAATCAGCCCCAGCATTTT.